This T cell receptor (beta chain) emerged from a study of shared clonotypes between healthy human individuals. Notes on the study in general: Estimated clonotype richness was generally higher in naive than memory subsets.

A word on this clone: The target antigen is unknown.

Data came from immunoSEQ multiplex PCR; TCRdb stores just in-frame clones and leaves some out. The repertoire consists of roughly 2 million clones, with about 95% occurring once and the leading ten covering around 0.13%. V was trimmed by 0 bases and J by 7 bases, leaving 13 bases between them. This CDR3 region has 14 residues. Germline assignment: CDR1 SGDLS and CDR2 YYNGEE. This clonotype was sampled from a man between 18 and 29 years old in good health. The rearrangement joins TRBV9 to TRBJ1-2, with no clear D. The sequenced material came from naive CD4+ T cells sorted from blood. Sample subset: CD45RA+ positively selected. CDR3 amino acids: CASSVAWAGGGYTF. DNA for the CDR3: TGTGCCAGCAGCGTAGCTTGGGCAGGAGGTGGCTACACCTTC. Filled out from reference TRBV9 and TRBJ1-2, the complete variable domain reads DSGVTQTPKHLITATGQRVTLRCSPRSGDLSVYWYQQSLDQGLQFLIQYYNGEERAKGNILERFSAQQFPDLHSELNLSSLELGDSALYFCASSVAWAGGGYTFGSGTRLTVV.